This entry lists 7 T cell receptor beta chains sequenced from one sample in a study of monozygotic twins with inflammatory bowel disease. TCRdb re-called the 5' RACE reads; every CDR3 protein appears as one record, without DNA. The table lists 300,000 to 400,000 distinct CDR3 sequences. Sequencing input: blood. These receptors were taken from a human donor with ulcerative colitis or Crohn's disease, or a healthy co-twin of an affected twin (not recorded which).

The chain carries TRBV12-3 or TRBV12-4 and TRBJ1-4. The CDR3 extends over 13 amino acids. CDR3 protein: CATTHATNEKLFF.

V gene TRBV28 combines with J gene TRBJ1-1. The CDR3 length is 12 residues. Germline lookup yields CDR1 MDHEN and CDR2 SYDVKM. The CDR3 reads CASREKYTEAFF. The full variable domain, rest sourced from reference TRBV28 and TRBJ1-1, is DVKVTQSSRYLVKRTGEKVFLECVQDMDHENMFWYRQDPGLGLRLIYFSYDVKMKEKGDIPEGYSVSREKKERFSLILESASTNQTSMYLCASREKYTEAFFGQGTRLTVV.

The chain links TRBV4-1 to TRBJ1-1; TCRdb calls TRBD1, which cannot be checked without DNA. Germline lookup yields CDR1 MGHRA and CDR2 YSYEKL. CDR3 length: 15 amino acids. CDR3 in amino acids: CASSQGGQLNTEAFF.

The chain uses TRBV10-3 and TRBJ1-1; as DNA is missing, the TRBD1 call by TCRdb cannot be tested. This CDR3 spans 13 amino acids. Looked up from germline, CDR1 is ENHRY and CDR2 is SYGVKD. CDR3: CAISELQGTEAFF.

V usage is TRBV19 and J usage is TRBJ1-5. This CDR3 has 12 amino acids. CDR1 and CDR2 (germline): LNHDA, SQIVND (reference sequence). CDR3 amino acids: CASSNLPQPQHF.

V is TRBV6-2 or TRBV6-3 and J is TRBJ1-6. CDR1 MNHEY and CDR2 SVGEGT come from the germline V gene. This CDR3 is 16 amino acids long. The CDR3 region is CASSYSKGQRDSPLHF.

The chain links TRBV5-1 to TRBJ1-4; the D gene TCRdb calls, TRBD1, cannot be checked with no DNA. The CDR3 spans 15 residues. Looked up from germline, CDR1 is SGHRS and CDR2 is YFSETQ. The CDR3 sequence is CASSSTGLSNEKLFF.